The T cell receptor (beta chain) described here comes from a study of blood T cell repertoires in COVID-19. Source study methods: Reference gene primers were amplified, and this amplification served to estimate nucleated cell counts. TCRdb keeps only in-frame clones here, not all; method: immunoSEQ multiplex PCR. V and J calls and clone size come straight from that table; D and trimming were deduced from the DNA. There are over 150,000 clones in the sample; around 85% occur only once, and more than 5% lies in the top ten. Germline values: CDR1 SGHVS, CDR2 FNYEAQ. This CDR3 spans 15 amino acids. V gave up 5 bases and J gave up 3 bases, with 16 bases separating them. Each participant's cohort was designated according to participant-reported clinical history. Two consecutive negative NP/OP PCR tests, clearance, or resolved symptoms defined Cohort 3 recovery.

Sequenced material: PBMCs or T cells enriched from blood (not recorded which). The chain employs TRBV7-6 and TRBJ2-5; a possible D gene is TRBD1 (5 bases). The clonotype comes from a man aged 35 to 55 who had recovered from COVID-19. Here the CDR3 reads CASSQQERLEETQYF. The CDR3 coding sequence is TGTGCCAGCAGCCAACAGGAGAGGCTAGAAGAGACCCAGTACTTC.